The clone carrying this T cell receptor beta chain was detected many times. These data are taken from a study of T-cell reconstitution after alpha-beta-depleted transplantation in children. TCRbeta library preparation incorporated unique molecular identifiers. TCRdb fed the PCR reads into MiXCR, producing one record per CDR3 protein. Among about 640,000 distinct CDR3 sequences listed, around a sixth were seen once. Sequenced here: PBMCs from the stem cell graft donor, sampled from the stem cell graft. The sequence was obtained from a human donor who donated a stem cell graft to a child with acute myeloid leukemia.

CDR3 protein: CSVEGYRGRVETQYF. CDR3 DNA sequence: TGCAGCGTTGAAGGATACAGGGGGCGAGTGGAGACCCAGTACTTC. The V gene is TRBV29-1, the J gene TRBJ2-5; TRBD1 agrees at 9 bases. Germline-derived CDR1 and CDR2 are SQVTM and ANQGSEA. This CDR3 contains 15 residues. V shed 1 base and J 5 bases; nucleotides not matched to a gene: 8.